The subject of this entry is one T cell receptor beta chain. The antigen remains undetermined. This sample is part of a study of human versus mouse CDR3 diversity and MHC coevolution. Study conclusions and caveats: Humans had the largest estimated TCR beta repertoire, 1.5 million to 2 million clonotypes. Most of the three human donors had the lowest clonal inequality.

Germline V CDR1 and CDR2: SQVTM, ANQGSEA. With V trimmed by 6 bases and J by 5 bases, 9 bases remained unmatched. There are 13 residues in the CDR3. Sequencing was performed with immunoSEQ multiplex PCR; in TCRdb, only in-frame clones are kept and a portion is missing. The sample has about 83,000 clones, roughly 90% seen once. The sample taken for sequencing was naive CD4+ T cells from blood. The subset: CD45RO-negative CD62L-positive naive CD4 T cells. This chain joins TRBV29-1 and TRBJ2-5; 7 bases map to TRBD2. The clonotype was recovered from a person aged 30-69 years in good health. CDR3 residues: CSVRGRALETQYF. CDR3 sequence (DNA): TGCAGCGTAAGAGGGAGGGCCTTGGAGACCCAGTACTTC.